Listed below are T cell receptor beta chains from one sample, sequenced in a study of STAT3 mutations in large granular lymphocyte leukemia. Measured with immunoSEQ multiplex PCR; TCRdb has only the in-frame clones, and not every one. Of 5,000 to 7,000 clones detected, 85% to 95% appear once; the ten largest clones hold approximately 30%. Sequencing used peripheral blood mononuclear cells. These receptors all stem from a man in his fifties or sixties with T-cell large granular lymphocyte leukemia. Some clones in this sample may be carry-over from other donors' samples. Each CDR3 is given with its conserved first and last residue. A D gene is named only where the DNA matches it firmly. The size of a clone is reported for some rows only, either as once, few or many, or as a class for expanded clones.

>TRBJ2-7|TRBV5-1|.|.
CASSWGYEQYF
TGCGCCAGCAGTTGGGGCTACGAGCAGTACTTC
>TRBJ2-7|TRBV30|.|.
CAWEERGYEQYF
TGTGCCTGGGAGGAGAGGGGCTACGAGCAGTACTTC
>TRBJ2-7|TRBV11-2|.|.
CASSLERETSYEQYF
TGTGCCAGCAGCTTAGAGCGGGAAACGTCCTACGAGCAGTACTTC
>TRBJ1-1|TRBV5-1|.|TRBD1
CASSLVTGANTEAFF
TGCGCCAGCAGCTTGGTGACAGGGGCAAACACTGAAGCTTTCTTT
>TRBJ2-7|TRBV7-6|.|.
CASSLEGPTYEQYF
TGTGCCAGCAGCTTAGAAGGCCCTACCTACGAGCAGTACTTC
>TRBJ2-7|TRBV10-3|.|.
CAISEQGSYEQYF
TGTGCCATCAGCGAACAAGGCTCCTACGAGCAGTACTTC
>TRBJ2-5|TRBV19|.|TRBD2
CASSSLAGDQETQYF
TGTGCCAGTAGTTCACTAGCGGGGGACCAAGAGACCCAGTACTTC
>TRBJ2-7|TRBV10-2|.|.
CASSLELAEQYF
TGCGCCAGCAGCCTCGAGCTCGCCGAGCAGTACTTC
>TRBJ1-1|TRBV10-2|.|.
CASRRGFSNTEAFF
TGCGCCAGTAGGAGGGGATTTTCGAACACTGAAGCTTTCTTT
>TRBJ2-7|TRBV30|.|.
CAWGPSGQVLYEQYF
TGTGCCTGGGGACCCTCAGGGCAGGTACTCTACGAGCAGTACTTC
>TRBJ1-2|TRBV28|.|.
CASSSPQELANYGYTF
TGTGCCAGCAGTTCACCTCAAGAATTAGCTAACTATGGCTACACCTTC
>TRBJ1-5|TRBV4-1|few|.
CASSLPGTGNQPQHF
TGCGCCAGCAGCCTACCCGGGACCGGCAATCAGCCCCAGCATTTT
>TRBJ2-1|TRBV6-5|.|TRBD2
CASSSSGSPNEQFF
TGTGCCAGCAGTTCGAGCGGGAGCCCCAATGAGCAGTTCTTC
>TRBJ1-4|TRBV28|.|.
CASSLRGSGQDEKLFF
TGTGCCAGCAGTCTCCGGGGGTCGGGACAAGACGAAAAACTGTTTTTT
>TRBJ2-1|TRBV28|large|TRBD1
CASSPLGQGLRGDEQFF
TGTGCCAGCAGTCCCCTAGGACAGGGCCTAAGAGGCGATGAGCAGTTCTTC
>TRBJ2-7|TRBV6-5|.|TRBD2
CASSLVPGLGYEQYF
TGTGCCAGCAGTCTAGTCCCGGGACTAGGGTACGAGCAGTACTTC
>TRBJ2-2|TRBV5-1|.|TRBD1
CASSLDRGRSGELFF
TGCGCCAGCAGCTTGGACAGGGGGCGCTCCGGGGAGCTGTTTTTT
>TRBJ2-5|TRBV20-1|.|.
CSARLVGAQYF
TGCAGTGCACGACTAGTCGGGGCCCAGTACTTC
>TRBJ2-7|TRBV18|.|.
CASSSVGSSSYEQYF
TGTGCCAGCTCATCCGTTGGGTCAAGCTCCTACGAGCAGTACTTC
>TRBJ2-1|TRBV29-1|.|TRBD1
CSVSGTGRNNEQFF
TGCAGCGTTTCCGGGACAGGGAGGAACAATGAGCAGTTCTTC
>TRBJ2-1|TRBV5-8|.|TRBD1
CASSPRQGKGEQFF
TGTGCCAGCAGCCCCCGACAGGGAAAGGGTGAGCAGTTCTTC
>TRBJ1-1|TRBV12-5|.|TRBD1
CASGPPTGMNTEAFF
TGTGCTAGTGGACCTCCGACAGGGATGAACACTGAAGCTTTCTTT
>TRBJ1-1|TRBV19|.|.
CASRAQTEVGEAFF
TGTGCCAGCCGAGCCCAGACAGAGGTGGGTGAAGCTTTCTTT
>TRBJ2-5|TRBV30|.|.
CAWSLGRGWETQYF
TGTGCCTGGAGTCTGGGGCGAGGTTGGGAGACCCAGTACTTC
>TRBJ2-4|TRBV5-8|.|TRBD1
CASSLGEGGIGNIQYF
TGTGCCAGCAGCTTGGGGGAAGGGGGCATTGGGAACATTCAGTACTTC
>TRBJ2-7|TRBV4-3|once|.
CASSQDIGDKQYF
TGCGCCAGCAGCCAAGATATCGGGGACAAGCAGTACTTC
>TRBJ1-3|TRBV14|.|.
CASSQERGFSGNTIYF
TGTGCCAGCAGCCAAGAGCGGGGATTCTCTGGAAACACCATATATTTT
>TRBJ2-7|TRBV6-6|.|.
CASSQPSGYEQYF
TGTGCCAGCAGCCAGCCCAGCGGCTACGAGCAGTACTTC
>TRBJ2-7|TRBV11-2|.|TRBD1
CASSPRDRPSYEQYF
TGTGCCAGCAGCCCCCGGGACAGGCCCTCCTACGAGCAGTACTTC
>TRBJ1-5|TRBV16|once|.
CASSLTPSGAVGQPQHF
TGTGCCAGCAGCCTTACTCCCTCAGGGGCCGTGGGCCAGCCCCAGCATTTT
>TRBJ2-1|TRBV7-8|.|.
CASSLRAVNEQFF
TGTGCCAGCAGCTTAAGGGCAGTTAATGAGCAGTTCTTC
>TRBJ1-2|TRBV25-1|.|.
CASSEGGTYGYTF
TGTGCCAGCAGTGAGGGGGGTACCTATGGCTACACCTTC
>TRBJ1-2|TRBV6-5|.|.
CASSYRELLPINGYTF
TGTGCCAGCAGTTATCGGGAGCTTTTGCCTATTAATGGCTACACCTTC
>TRBJ2-4|TRBV5-4|once|.
CASSLRQSKNIQYF
TGTGCCAGCAGCTTGAGACAGAGCAAAAACATTCAGTACTTC
>TRBJ2-3|TRBV18|.|.
CASSPRAGSTDTQYF
TGTGCCAGCTCACCACGAGCAGGGAGCACAGATACGCAGTATTTT
>TRBJ1-5|TRBV5-8|.|.
CASSLFDQPQHF
TGTGCCAGCAGCTTGTTTGATCAGCCCCAGCATTTT
>TRBJ1-3|TRBV15|.|.
CATSRGGDSGNTIYF
TGTGCCACCAGCAGAGGAGGAGACTCTGGAAACACCATATATTTT
>TRBJ2-7|TRBV12-5|.|.
CASGSGRGEQYF
TGTGCTAGTGGATCGGGCCGGGGTGAGCAGTACTTC
>TRBJ2-1|TRBV6-5|.|TRBD2
CASSYSTMSSGVEQFF
TGTGCCAGCAGTTACTCGACTATGTCTAGCGGGGTTGAGCAGTTCTTC
>TRBJ2-7|TRBV14|.|TRBD1
CASSGQESYEQYF
TGTGCCAGCTCAGGACAGGAATCCTACGAGCAGTACTTC
>TRBJ1-5|TRBV7-2|few|.
CASSLGAHQPQHF
TGTGCCAGCAGCTTAGGAGCTCATCAGCCCCAGCATTTT
>TRBJ1-1|TRBV30|.|.
CAWSSLGAAFF
TGTGCCTGGAGTTCCCTAGGCGCAGCTTTCTTT
>TRBJ2-3|TRBV2|.|TRBD2
CASSSLSGISTDTQYF
TGTGCCAGCAGTAGCCTTAGCGGGATCAGCACAGATACGCAGTATTTT
>TRBJ1-5|TRBV9|once|.
CASSVGGGNQPQHF
TGTGCCAGCAGCGTTGGGGGGGGCAATCAGCCCCAGCATTTT
>TRBJ2-7|TRBV27|few|.
CASSLVPGLSYEQYF
TGTGCCAGCAGTTTAGTTCCGGGGCTCTCCTACGAGCAGTACTTC
>TRBJ2-2|TRBV4-3|.|.
CASSFSALAPSGTGELFF
TGCGCCAGCAGCTTCTCCGCGCTAGCGCCCTCGGGCACCGGGGAGCTGTTTTTT
>TRBJ2-7|TRBV7-2|.|.
CASSLAITGIIEQYF
TGTGCCAGCAGCTTAGCTATTACAGGGATAATCGAGCAGTACTTC
>TRBJ1-1|TRBV29-1|.|TRBD1
CSTDRGRNTEAFF
TGCAGCACCGACAGGGGCAGGAACACTGAAGCTTTCTTT
>TRBJ2-3|TRBV5-4|.|.
CASSFVGASTDTQYF
TGTGCCAGCAGCTTCGTGGGAGCTAGCACAGATACGCAGTATTTT
>TRBJ1-1|TRBV30|.|TRBD1
CAWKRTGGATEAFF
TGTGCCTGGAAACGGACAGGTGGGGCCACTGAAGCTTTCTTT
>TRBJ1-2|TRBV7-9|.|.
CASSAGFHGYTF
TGTGCCAGCAGCGCAGGGTTCCATGGCTACACCTTC
>TRBJ1-2|TRBV27|.|TRBD1
CASSSANRGGYTF
TGTGCCAGCAGTTCCGCAAACAGGGGTGGCTACACCTTC
>TRBJ2-7|TRBV5-4|once|.
CASSPPTGTTDYEQYF
TGTGCCAGCAGCCCACCGACAGGGACTACGGACTACGAGCAGTACTTC
>TRBJ1-1|TRBV30|.|.
CAWGGGAEAFF
TGTGCCTGGGGAGGGGGGGCTGAAGCTTTCTTT